A selection of T cell receptor beta chains follows, all from one sample in a study of beta chain features in type 1 diabetes. TCRdb's table, derived via immunoSEQ multiplex PCR, lists solely in-frame clones and lacks some. Of more than 250,000 clones listed, roughly 20% are singletons. The source material was naive CD4+ T cells from blood. All receptors derive from a woman in her thirties or forties with type 1 diabetes. The CDR3 runs from the conserved cysteine through the conserved F or W. The D gene is left open where the match is weak. Size is omitted from some rows. Given values are once, few, many or a class for expanded clones.

few	TRBV15	TRBD1	TRBJ1-1	TGTGCCACCAGCAGGGGACAGGGGGAAGACACTGAAGCTTTCTTT	CATSRGQGEDTEAFF
few	TRBV2	.	TRBJ2-1	TGTGCCAGCAGGTCTCTAGCGCCTAATGAGCAGTTCTTC	CASRSLAPNEQFF
.	TRBV18	.	TRBJ1-5	TGTGCCAGCAGGGAACCAGGGGCGGAAAATCAGCCCCAGCATTTT	CASREPGAENQPQHF
.	TRBV5-1	.	TRBJ1-2	TGCGCCAGCAGCTTGAACGGAGAGTCGGGAGGCTACACCTTC	CASSLNGESGGYTF
few	TRBV21-1	.	TRBJ2-4	TGTGCCAGCAGCAAAGGCTTACTAGCCAAAAACATTCAGTACTTC	CASSKGLLAKNIQYF
.	TRBV27	TRBD1	TRBJ2-1	TGTGCCATTAGACAGGGGTTCAATGAGCAGTTCTTC	CAIRQGFNEQFF
few	TRBV6-5	TRBD2	TRBJ2-1	TGTGCCAGCAGTTACATGAGCGGGAGTATCGATGAGCAGTTCTTC	CASSYMSGSIDEQFF
.	TRBV4-3	.	TRBJ1-1	TGCGCCAGCAGCCAAGCAGGAGGGGTGAATTGGATGAACACTGAAGCTTTCTTT	CASSQAGGVNWMNTEAFF
few	TRBV30	.	TRBJ1-4	TGTGCCTGGAGTTCTGGGCAGTTGAATGAAAAACTGTTTTTT	CAWSSGQLNEKLFF
.	TRBV13	TRBD2	TRBJ2-3	TGTGCCAGCAGCTCCCCCGAGCAGCGGGGGTTAGATACGCAGTATTTT	CASSSPEQRGLDTQYF
few	TRBV4-2	.	TRBJ1-5	TGTGCCAGCAGCCAAGATCGGGTGGATCAGCCCCAGCATTTT	CASSQDRVDQPQHF
.	TRBV7-3	TRBD1	TRBJ1-5	TGTGCCAGCAGCCTCACCGGGACAGGGGATCAGCCCCAGCATTTT	CASSLTGTGDQPQHF
.	TRBV6-5	TRBD1	TRBJ2-5	TGTGCCAGCCGAGGACAGGGAATGGAGACCCAGTACTTC	CASRGQGMETQYF
few	TRBV7-9	.	TRBJ2-4	TGTGCCAGCAGCCGACTCGATTTCCCAAACATTCAGTACTTC	CASSRLDFPNIQYF
few	TRBV18	.	TRBJ1-1	TGTGCCAGCTCCACCGGGAGCACTGAAGCTTTCTTT	CASSTGSTEAFF
few	TRBV19	.	TRBJ1-5	TGTGCCAGTAGTATCGCGTGGCAGCCCCAGCATTTT	CASSIAWQPQHF
.	TRBV7-3	.	TRBJ1-1	TGTGCCAGCAGCCACAACGGGGAAGCCGCTTTCTTT	CASSHNGEAAFF
.	TRBV9	TRBD1	TRBJ2-5	TGTGCCAGCAGCGCGGACAGGGGGATAGGGGAGACCCAGTACTTC	CASSADRGIGETQYF
few	TRBV19	.	TRBJ1-4	TGTGCCAGTACCGCGGGAAGCACCCTCAATGAAAAACTGTTTTTT	CASTAGSTLNEKLFF
few	TRBV25-1	.	TRBJ2-2	TGTGCCAGCAGTGCCCGCACGGCCGGGGAGCTGTTTTTT	CASSARTAGELFF
.	TRBV29-1	.	TRBJ1-2	TGCAGCGTTGAGTCTGCTAACTATGGCTACACCTTC	CSVESANYGYTF
.	TRBV4-2	.	TRBJ2-2	TGTGCCAGCAGCCAAGACTGGCAAGCGAACACCGGGGAGCTGTTTTTT	CASSQDWQANTGELFF
.	TRBV4-1	TRBD1	TRBJ2-2	TGCGCCAGCACCCTCTCCGGGACAGGGACTACCGGGGAGCTGTTTTTT	CASTLSGTGTTGELFF
.	TRBV4-3	TRBD1	TRBJ2-2	TGCGCCAGCAGCCAGCCCCGGGCAGGGGGCACCGGGGAGCTGTTTTTT	CASSQPRAGGTGELFF
.	TRBV5-4	TRBD1	TRBJ2-1	TGTGCCAGCAGCTTAATCCGGGACAGGGACAATGAGCAGTTCTTC	CASSLIRDRDNEQFF
few	TRBV7-2	TRBD2	TRBJ2-7	TGTGCCAGCAGCCAAGAGGTACTAGCGATCCCCTACGAGCAGTACTTC	CASSQEVLAIPYEQYF
few	TRBV7-3	TRBD1	TRBJ2-6	TGTGCCAGCAGCTTATCACGGGACAGCTCTGGGGCCAACGTCCTGACTTTC	CASSLSRDSSGANVLTF
.	TRBV18	.	TRBJ1-3	TGTGCCAGCTCACTCCAGGACTCGGTAGGAATGACCATATATTTT	CASSLQDSVGMTIYF
.	TRBV15	.	TRBJ1-4	TGTGCCACTACTCCGGGACTTTCAACTAATGAAAAACTGTTTTTT	CATTPGLSTNEKLFF
.	TRBV18	.	TRBJ1-1	TGTGCCAGCTCACCAAAGAGAGGCACTGAAGCTTTCTTT	CASSPKRGTEAFF
few	TRBV29-1	.	TRBJ1-1	TGCAGCGTGTCACAGGCTTTGAACACTGAAGCTTTCTTT	CSVSQALNTEAFF
.	TRBV27	.	TRBJ2-5	TGTGCCAGCAGTTCTAACAGGGAAAGGGCTGAGACCCAGTACTTC	CASSSNRERAETQYF
few	TRBV5-1	TRBD2	TRBJ2-1	TGCGCCAGCAGCCGGACTAGCGGGAGGTCTTACAATGAGCAGTTCTTC	CASSRTSGRSYNEQFF
.	TRBV7-7	.	TRBJ2-1	TGTGCTAGCAGCTTAGTGGGAGGGGGCTACAATGAGCAGTTCTTC	CASSLVGGGYNEQFF
few	TRBV6-6	.	TRBJ1-2	TGTGCCAGCAGTGCGGGGAGCGGCTACACCTTC	CASSAGSGYTF
.	TRBV2	.	TRBJ2-7	TGTGCCAGCAGTGCGCAGGGTTACGAGCAGTACTTC	CASSAQGYEQYF
.	TRBV6-6	.	TRBJ2-1	TGTGCCAGCAGTTTCCTACTCGTAAGTGAGCAGTTCTTC	CASSFLLVSEQFF
few	TRBV7-3	.	TRBJ1-2	TGTGCCAGCAGCCTAGGACACAGCTATGGCTACACCTTC	CASSLGHSYGYTF
.	TRBV23-1	.	TRBJ2-7	TGCGCCAGCAGTCATCCGGGGATCTTCCAGTACGAGCAGTACTTC	CASSHPGIFQYEQYF
.	TRBV28	.	TRBJ1-1	TGTGCCAGCAGTTCGGCAGGGAACAGAATAAACACTGAAGCTTTCTTT	CASSSAGNRINTEAFF
.	TRBV7-2	TRBD1	TRBJ2-7	TGTGCCAGCAGCTCTGACGGGACAGGAGCCTACGAGCAGTACTTC	CASSSDGTGAYEQYF
.	TRBV4-2	TRBD2	TRBJ2-7	TGTGCCAGCAGCCCACTAGAGACTAGCGGGAGTGGCTACGAGCAGTACTTC	CASSPLETSGSGYEQYF
few	TRBV18	TRBD2	TRBJ2-1	TGTGCCAGCTCACCTGGGACTAGCGGGAGTGTTGAGCAGTTCTTC	CASSPGTSGSVEQFF
.	TRBV4-1	.	TRBJ1-1	TGCGCCAGCAGCCTCCCCAGGGAAAGAGCCCCAGCTGAAGCTTTCTTT	CASSLPRERAPAEAFF
.	TRBV27	TRBD1	TRBJ1-1	TGTGCCAGCAGTGCCCGACAGGGGTCCACCCCTGAAGCTTTCTTT	CASSARQGSTPEAFF
.	TRBV9	.	TRBJ2-7	TGTGCCAGCAGCTCCCGACAGGCAAGTCGCGACGAGCAGTACTTC	CASSSRQASRDEQYF
.	TRBV25-1	.	TRBJ1-2	TGTGCCAGCAGTGAGGCTTATGGCTACACCTTC	CASSEAYGYTF
few	TRBV29-1	.	TRBJ2-3	TGCAGCGTTGGGAGGGAAACTGCTAGCACAGATACGCAGTATTTT	CSVGRETASTDTQYF
few	TRBV7-2	.	TRBJ1-5	TGTGCCAGCAGCTCCACAGATTATAGCAATCAGCCCCAGCATTTT	CASSSTDYSNQPQHF
few	TRBV27	TRBD1	TRBJ1-2	TGTGCCAGCACCGCCAAACAGGGGGTCGGGGAGAGCTACACCTTC	CASTAKQGVGESYTF
few	TRBV5-6	.	TRBJ2-1	TGTGCCAGCAGCCCCCTGGGGCCCTACAATGAGCAGTTCTTC	CASSPLGPYNEQFF
.	TRBV5-1	.	TRBJ2-3	TGCGCCAGCAGCCCCCGGACAGACACAGATACGCAGTATTTT	CASSPRTDTDTQYF
.	TRBV7-3	.	TRBJ2-7	TGTGCCAGCAGCCCCTCGGGGGGCAGGGGCGAGCAGTACTTC	CASSPSGGRGEQYF
few	TRBV30	.	TRBJ1-1	TGTGCCTGGAGTCCCTTGGCGGGCACTGAAGCTTTCTTT	CAWSPLAGTEAFF
.	TRBV29-1	.	TRBJ1-4	TGCAGCGTCCGGGCGGGAAATGAAAAACTGTTTTTT	CSVRAGNEKLFF
few	TRBV25-1	.	TRBJ1-1	TGTGCCAGCAGTGAACAGGGGATTACCACTGAAGCTTTCTTT	CASSEQGITTEAFF